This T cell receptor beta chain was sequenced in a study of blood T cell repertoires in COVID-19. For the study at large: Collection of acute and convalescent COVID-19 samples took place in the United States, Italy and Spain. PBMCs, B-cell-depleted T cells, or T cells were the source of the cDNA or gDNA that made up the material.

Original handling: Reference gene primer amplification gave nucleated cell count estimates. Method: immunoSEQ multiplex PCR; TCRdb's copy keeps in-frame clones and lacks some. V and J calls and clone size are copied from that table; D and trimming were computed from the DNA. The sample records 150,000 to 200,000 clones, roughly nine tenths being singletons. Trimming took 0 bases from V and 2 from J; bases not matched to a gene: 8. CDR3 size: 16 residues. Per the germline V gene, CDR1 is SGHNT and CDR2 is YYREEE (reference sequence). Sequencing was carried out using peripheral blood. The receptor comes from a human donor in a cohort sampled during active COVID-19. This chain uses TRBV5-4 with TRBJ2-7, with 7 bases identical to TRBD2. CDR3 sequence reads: CASSLASGLAAYEQYF. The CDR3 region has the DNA TGTGCCAGCAGCTTGGCCAGCGGGCTAGCGGCCTACGAGCAGTACTTC.